The entry that follows covers one T cell receptor (beta chain) sequence. The antigen remains undetermined. The PCR ran on 60 Vbeta and 13 Jbeta primers. The data were produced by immunoSEQ multiplex PCR, yet TCRdb's version contains in-frame clones alone and is incomplete. Of around 160,000 clones listed, about 72% were seen once; the top ten hold under 1.5%. The source of the sample is a study of cytomegalovirus exposure and HLA in healthy donors. Regarding the study as a whole: Prior analysis indicated that the majority of TCR beta V segments exhibited productivity approximately 87% or approximately 30% of the time.

Everyone who donated was a healthy bone marrow donor. The study sampled nominally healthy donors, though unrecorded immune exposures were likely. The sequencing input was PBMCs. This sequence originates from a male donor in good health and CMV-seronegative.

The CDR3 DNA reads as TGTGCCAGCAGCGATTACAGGGGCCCTGGGGCCAACGTCCTGACTTTC. Its translation: CASSDYRGPGANVLTF. The V call is TRBV7-8, the J call TRBJ2-6, with 7 bases lining up with TRBD1. This CDR3 has 16 amino acids. Trimming cost V 5 bases and J 2 bases; bases outside gene matches: 6. From germline, CDR1 is SGHVS and CDR2 FQNEAQ.